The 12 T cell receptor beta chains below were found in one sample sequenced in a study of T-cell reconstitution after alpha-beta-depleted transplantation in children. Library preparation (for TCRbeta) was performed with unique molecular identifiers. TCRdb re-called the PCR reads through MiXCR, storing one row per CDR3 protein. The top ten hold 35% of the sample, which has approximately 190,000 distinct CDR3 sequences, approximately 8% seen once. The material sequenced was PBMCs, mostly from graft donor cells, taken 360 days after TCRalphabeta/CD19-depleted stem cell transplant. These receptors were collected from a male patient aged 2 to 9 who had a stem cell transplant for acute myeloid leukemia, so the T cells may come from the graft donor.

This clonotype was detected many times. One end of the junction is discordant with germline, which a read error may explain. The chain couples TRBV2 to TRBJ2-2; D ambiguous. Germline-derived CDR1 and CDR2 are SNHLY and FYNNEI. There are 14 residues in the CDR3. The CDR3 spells CASREEGNTGELFF. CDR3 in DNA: TGTGCCAGCAGGGAAGAAGGGAACACCGGGGAGCTGTTTTTT.

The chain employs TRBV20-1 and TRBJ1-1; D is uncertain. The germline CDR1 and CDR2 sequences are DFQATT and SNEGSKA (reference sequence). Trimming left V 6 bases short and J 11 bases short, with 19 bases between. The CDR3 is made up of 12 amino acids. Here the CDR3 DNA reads TGCAGTGCCGCGGGCCTGAAACTAAGGGCTTTCTTT. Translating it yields CSAAGLKLRAFF.

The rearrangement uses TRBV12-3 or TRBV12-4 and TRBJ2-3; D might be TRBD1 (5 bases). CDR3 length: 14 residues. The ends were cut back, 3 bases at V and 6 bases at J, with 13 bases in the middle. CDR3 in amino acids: CASSFLRVGDTQYF. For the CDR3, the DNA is TGTGCCAGCAGTTTTCTCAGGGTTGGGGATACGCAGTATTTT.

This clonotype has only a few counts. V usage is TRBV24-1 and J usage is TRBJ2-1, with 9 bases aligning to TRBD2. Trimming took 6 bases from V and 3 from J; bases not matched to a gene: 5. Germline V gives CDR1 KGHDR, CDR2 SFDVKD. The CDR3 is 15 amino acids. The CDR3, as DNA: TGTGCCACCAGTCAGGCGGGAGGGGACTACAATGAGCAGTTCTTC. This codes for CATSQAGGDYNEQFF.

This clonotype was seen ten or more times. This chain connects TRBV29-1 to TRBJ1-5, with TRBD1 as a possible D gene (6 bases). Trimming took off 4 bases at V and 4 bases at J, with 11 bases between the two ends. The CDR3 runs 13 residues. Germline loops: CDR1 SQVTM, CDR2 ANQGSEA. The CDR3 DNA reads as TGCAGCGTTGCCGGGGGCGGAAATCAGCCCCAGCATTTT. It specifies CSVAGGGNQPQHF.

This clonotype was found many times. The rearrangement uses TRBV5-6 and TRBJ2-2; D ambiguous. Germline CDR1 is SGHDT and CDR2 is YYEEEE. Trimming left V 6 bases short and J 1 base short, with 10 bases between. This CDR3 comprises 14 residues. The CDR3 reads CASTLTRNTGELFF. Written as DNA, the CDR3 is TGTGCCAGCACCCTTACGAGGAACACCGGGGAGCTGTTTTTT.

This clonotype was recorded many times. CDR3 sequence (DNA): TGTGCCAGCGGGTTGTCGGGGTTTAAGAATGAGCAGTTCTTC. Translating gives CASGLSGFKNEQFF. The chain links TRBV12-3 or TRBV12-4 to TRBJ2-1, with D possibly matching TRBD2 (5 bases). This CDR3 comprises 14 residues. Trimming took 8 bases from V and 7 from J, leaving 18 bases between them.

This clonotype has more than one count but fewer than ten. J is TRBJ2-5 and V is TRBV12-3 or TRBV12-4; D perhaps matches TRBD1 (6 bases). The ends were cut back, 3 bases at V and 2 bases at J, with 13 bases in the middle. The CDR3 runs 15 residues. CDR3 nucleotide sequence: TGTGCCAGCAGTTTCACCCGACAGGTTCAAGAGACCCAGTACTTC. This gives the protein CASSFTRQVQETQYF.

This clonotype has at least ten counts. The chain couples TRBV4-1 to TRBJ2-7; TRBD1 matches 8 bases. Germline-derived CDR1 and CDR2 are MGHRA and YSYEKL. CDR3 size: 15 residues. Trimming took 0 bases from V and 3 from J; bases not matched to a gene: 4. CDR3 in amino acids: CASSQEGDRGYEQYF. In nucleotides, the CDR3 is TGCGCCAGCAGCCAAGAAGGAGACAGGGGCTACGAGCAGTACTTC.

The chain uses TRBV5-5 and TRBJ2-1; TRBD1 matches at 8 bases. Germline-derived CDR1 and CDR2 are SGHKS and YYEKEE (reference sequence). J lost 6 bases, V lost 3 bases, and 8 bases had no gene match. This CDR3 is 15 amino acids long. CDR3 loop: CASSWGLTGVNEQFF. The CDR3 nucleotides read TGTGCCAGCAGCTGGGGGCTGACAGGGGTCAATGAGCAGTTCTTC.

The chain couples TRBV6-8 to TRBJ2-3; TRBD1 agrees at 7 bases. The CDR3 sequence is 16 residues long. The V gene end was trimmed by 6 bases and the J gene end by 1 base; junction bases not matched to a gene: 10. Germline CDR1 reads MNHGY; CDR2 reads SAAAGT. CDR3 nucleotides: TGTGCCAGCAGAGGACCAGGACAGGCGTGCACAGATACGCAGTATTTT. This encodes CASRGPGQACTDTQYF.

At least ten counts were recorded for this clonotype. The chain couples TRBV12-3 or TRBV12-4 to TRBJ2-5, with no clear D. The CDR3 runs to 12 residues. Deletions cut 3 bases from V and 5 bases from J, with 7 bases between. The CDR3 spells CASSFYLETQYF. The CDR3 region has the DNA TGTGCCAGCAGTTTCTATTTGGAGACCCAGTACTTC.